The 13 T cell receptor beta chains given below trace back to one sample, sequenced in a study of early T cells in non-severe SARS-CoV-2 infection. Each CDR3 protein gets one entry after TCRdb re-called the 5' RACE reads with MiXCR. The sample lists 50,000 to 55,000 distinct CDR3 sequences, 9% to 9.5% seen once, with 4.2% in the top ten. What was sequenced was whole blood. The receptors shown here come from an adult who was a healthcare worker with PCR-confirmed SARS-CoV-2 infection or an uninfected control (not recorded which).

V gene TRBV7-9 combines with J gene TRBJ2-1; 9 nucleotides agree with TRBD2. Germline loops: CDR1 SEHNR, CDR2 FQNEAQ (reference sequence). V lost 5 bases and J lost 6; bases outside the gene matches: 14. This CDR3 is 17 amino acids long. CDR3: CASSHWLAGPLINEQFF. CDR3 coding DNA: TGTGCCAGCAGCCATTGGCTAGCGGGGCCTTTAATCAATGAGCAGTTCTTC. The full variable domain, completed using reference TRBV7-9 and TRBJ2-1, is DTGVSQNPRHKITKRGQNVTFRCDPISEHNRLYWYRQTLGQGPEFLTYFQNEAQLEKSRLLSDRFSAERPKGSFSTLEIQRTEQGDSAMYLCASSHWLAGPLINEQFFGPGTRLTVL.

This clonotype appeared many times. This chain uses TRBV12-3 or TRBV12-4 with TRBJ2-4; 13 nucleotides align to TRBD2. The CDR3 is made up of 15 amino acids. The junction had 6 bases not matched to a gene; V was cut back by 6 bases and J by 7 bases. The CDR3 nucleotides are TGTGCCAGCAGCATACTAGCGGGGGGGAGTAACATTCAGTACTTC. This encodes CASSILAGGSNIQYF.

This clonotype was detected many times. The rearrangement uses TRBV7-2 and TRBJ2-1; TRBD2 might be the D (6 bases). V lost 4 bases, J lost 4 bases, and 8 bases lay in between. The CDR3 spans 13 residues. The germline gives CDR1 SGHTA, CDR2 FQGNSA. The CDR3 DNA follows: TGTGCCAGCAGCTCGACTAGTTACAATGAGCAGTTCTTC. Its translation is CASSSTSYNEQFF.

This clonotype was seen once. The chain combines TRBV6-2 or TRBV6-3 with TRBJ1-5, with D unclear. The germline CDR1 and CDR2 sequences are MNHEY and SVGEGT. The CDR3 consists of 13 residues. V lost 7 bases, J lost 4 bases, and 11 bases lay in between. The CDR3 DNA sequence: TGTGCCAGCACCGAGGACGGTAATCAGCCCCAGCATTTT. Translating gives CASTEDGNQPQHF.

This clonotype showed up just a few times. The chain couples TRBV7-2 to TRBJ1-2; TRBD1 matches at 7 bases. Germline-derived CDR1 and CDR2 are SGHTA and FQGNSA. The V gene end was trimmed by 5 bases and the J gene end by 8 bases; junction bases not matched to a gene: 8. CDR3 size: 13 residues. The CDR3 region is CASSEDRFGGYTF. CDR3 DNA sequence: TGTGCCAGCAGCGAGGACAGGTTTGGGGGCTACACCTTC. The complete variable domain, with remaining parts taken from reference TRBV7-2 and TRBJ1-2, reads GAGVSQSPSNKVTEKGKDVELRCDPISGHTALYWYRQSLGQGLEFLIYFQGNSAPDKSGLPSDRFSAERTGGSVSTLTIQRTQQEDSAVYLCASSEDRFGGYTFGSGTRLTVV.

This clonotype was observed many times. The V and J genes are TRBV7-2 and TRBJ2-7; TRBD1 agrees at 7 bases. In germline, CDR1 is SGHTA, CDR2 FQGNSA. Trimming took 5 bases from V and 0 from J; bases not matched to a gene: 13. CDR3 size: 17 residues. The CDR3 loop is CASSGPGGQPFSYEQYF. The CDR3 DNA reads TGTGCCAGCAGCGGGCCTGGGGGACAGCCCTTCTCCTACGAGCAGTACTTC. Combining the CDR3 with reference TRBV7-2 and TRBJ2-7 gives the whole variable domain GAGVSQSPSNKVTEKGKDVELRCDPISGHTALYWYRQSLGQGLEFLIYFQGNSAPDKSGLPSDRFSAERTGGSVSTLTIQRTQQEDSAVYLCASSGPGGQPFSYEQYFGPGTRLTVT.

The chain carries TRBV3-1 and TRBJ1-6; D is undetermined. This CDR3 has 14 residues. Trimming took 4 bases from V and 7 from J, leaving 11 bases between them. Germline assignment: CDR1 LGHDT and CDR2 YNNKEL (reference sequence). In DNA, the CDR3 is TGTGCCAGCAGCCTCCGGGCCAACAATTCACCCCTCCACTTT. This codes for CASSLRANNSPLHF.

This clonotype was seen repeatedly, ten times or more. This rearrangement joins TRBV5-4 to TRBJ2-3; unclear D gene. Between the trimmed V and J ends, which lost 6 bases and 2 bases, there was a span of 7 bases. CDR3 length equals 12 residues. Germline values: CDR1 SGHNT, CDR2 YYREEE (reference sequence). The CDR3 here is CASNGDTDTQYF. The CDR3 DNA reads as TGTGCCAGCAATGGGGACACAGATACGCAGTATTTT.

This clonotype turned up a few times. The rearrangement joins TRBV6-2 or TRBV6-3 to TRBJ2-1; TRBD2 matches at 10 bases. CDR3 length equals 14 residues. Per germline, CDR1 MNHEY and CDR2 SVGEGT. Germline trimming cut 6 bases from V and 9 bases from J; bases unmatched to any gene: 8. The CDR3: CASRVGLAVGEQFF. The CDR3 DNA reads TGTGCCAGCAGGGTTGGACTAGCGGTGGGTGAGCAGTTCTTC.

This clonotype showed up many times. The chain recombines TRBV14 with TRBJ2-2; 8 positions match TRBD1. The ends lost 6 bases at V and 6 bases at J; junction bases unmatched: 12. CDR1 and CDR2 from the germline V gene are SGHDN and FVKESK. This CDR3 is 16 amino acids long. The CDR3: CASSLVQDRAAGELFF. The CDR3 DNA sequence: TGTGCCAGCAGTCTAGTCCAGGACAGGGCGGCCGGGGAGCTGTTTTTT.

This clonotype was detected ten times or more. CDR3 in amino acids: CASSYGNYGYTF. In DNA, the CDR3 is TGTGCCAGCAGTTACGGAAACTATGGCTACACCTTC. The chain has TRBV6-5 and TRBJ1-2; no definite D call. This CDR3 comprises 12 residues. The ends were cut back, 2 bases at V and 2 bases at J, with 3 bases in the middle. Germline lookup yields CDR1 MNHEY and CDR2 SVGAGI.

CDR3 sequence (DNA): TGCAGTGCTAGAGATTGGGGGGCGGACAGGCTTAATTCACCCCTCCACTTT. It encodes CSARDWGADRLNSPLHF. The chain has TRBV20-1 and TRBJ1-6; TRBD1 matches 7 bases. This CDR3 is built from 17 residues. Per germline, CDR1 DFQATT and CDR2 SNEGSKA (reference sequence). V lost 0 bases to trimming and J lost 6 bases; unmatched junction nucleotides: 11.

This clonotype showed up many times. The chain recombines TRBV6-5 with TRBJ2-1; D unresolved. The germline V and J ends were trimmed by 0 bases and 7 bases, with 13 bases remaining between them. The CDR3 is 15 residues long. Germline V gene lookup returns CDR1 MNHEY and CDR2 SVGAGI. In nucleotides, the CDR3 is TGTGCCAGCAGTTACTCATTGAGCTTACTAAATGAGCAGTTCTTC. Protein sequence: CASSYSLSLLNEQFF.